The source of this TCR beta chain is a study of graft-versus-host responses after intestinal transplantation. Study background: Multivisceral, liver-intestinal, or isolated intestinal transplants were performed in recipients. Tacrolimus and steroids were given for 2 to 4 years to all recipients after anti-thymocyte globulin induction.

Regarding this clone: The antigen remains undetermined.

Germline-derived CDR1 and CDR2 are SNHLY and FYNNEI. This CDR3 has 15 residues. V was pared by 5 bases and J by 2 bases, with 1 base of the junction left unmatched. Method: immunoSEQ multiplex PCR; TCRdb's copy keeps in-frame clones and lacks some. The data show 80,000 to 95,000 clones, with about 92% seen just once and 1.5% to 2.5% held by the top ten. Study-wide points: GvH clonotypes were identified within recipient marrow, with a subset emerging first in ileum or blood. Graft-versus-host to host-versus-graft clonal ratios in allografts were high in patients with graft-donor T cell macrochimerism.

This receptor was identified in a human donor who received an intestinal transplant. Sequencing was performed on unstimulated CD8+ T cells sorted from spleen or lymph node cells, taken before intestinal transplant. This chain links TRBV2 with TRBJ2-1; 12 bases match TRBD2. CDR3 sequence: CASSSSGGAYNEQFF. CDR3 DNA: TGTGCCAGCAGTTCTAGCGGGGGGGCCTACAATGAGCAGTTCTTC.